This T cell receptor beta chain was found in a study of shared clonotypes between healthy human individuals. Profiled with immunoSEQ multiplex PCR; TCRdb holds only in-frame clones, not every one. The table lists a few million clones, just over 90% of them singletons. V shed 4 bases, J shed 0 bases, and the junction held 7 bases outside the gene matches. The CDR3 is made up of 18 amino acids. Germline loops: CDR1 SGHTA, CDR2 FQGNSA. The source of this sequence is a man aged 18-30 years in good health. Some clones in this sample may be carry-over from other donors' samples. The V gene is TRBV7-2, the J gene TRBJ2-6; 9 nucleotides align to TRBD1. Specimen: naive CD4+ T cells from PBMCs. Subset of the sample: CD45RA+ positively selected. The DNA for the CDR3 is TGTGCCAGCAGCTCGCCGGGACAGGGCACCTCTGGGGCCAACGTCCTGACTTTC. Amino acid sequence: CASSSPGQGTSGANVLTF.